This T cell receptor (beta chain) was identified in a study of blood T cells in healthy people across ages. The use of a sample-barcoded 5' primer and a J-beta primer mix characterized a second PCR of roughly 7 to 11 cycles. One entry per CDR3 protein results from TCRdb running MiXCR on the 5' RACE reads. The profile covers around 500,000 distinct CDR3 sequences, with around 48% appearing a single time and roughly 24% taken by the ten largest. Healthy Caucasian individuals from Russia aged about 6 to 90 served as donors. With each sample, at least 6 micrograms of total RNA were extracted. After removal of 4 bases from V and 4 bases from J, the junction contained 8 bases not matched to a gene. Looked up from germline, CDR1 is SGHTA and CDR2 is FQGNSA. The CDR3 extends over 16 amino acids.

This rearrangement joins TRBV7-2 to TRBJ2-1, with 9 bases fitting TRBD2. The specimen was blood. The clonotype comes from an elderly man in good health. CDR3 protein: CASSSSGGRIYNEQFF. The CDR3 DNA is TGTGCCAGCAGCTCAAGCGGGGGGAGGATTTACAATGAGCAGTTCTTC. Drawing the rest from reference TRBV7-2 and TRBJ2-1, the complete variable domain is GAGVSQSPSNKVTEKGKDVELRCDPISGHTALYWYRQSLGQGLEFLIYFQGNSAPDKSGLPSDRFSAERTGGSVSTLTIQRTQQEDSAVYLCASSSSGGRIYNEQFFGPGTRLTVL.